The rows below give T cell receptor beta chains drawn from one sample of a study of response to subunit inactivated influenza vaccine. TCRdb independently ran MiXCR on the RT-PCR reads; one entry per CDR3 protein. The table records roughly 760,000 distinct CDR3 sequences, 21% of them present only once. Sequencing used PBMCs from blood, obtained about 5 days after vaccination. The receptors were gathered from a man in his fifties who received an inactivated influenza vaccine. Each CDR3 is given with its conserved first and last residue. D genes are given only for firm matches. Only part of the rows carry a size: once, few, many, or a class if the clone is expanded.

j_call: TRBJ2-5; d_call: NA; clone_size: NA; v_call: TRBV20-1; cdr3_aa: CSASGNFQETQYF; cdr3_nt: TGCAGTGCTAGTGGAAACTTTCAAGAGACCCAGTACTTC
j_call: TRBJ2-7; d_call: TRBD1; clone_size: NA; v_call: TRBV20-1; cdr3_aa: CSARDLTPGGFYEQYF; cdr3_nt: TGCAGTGCTAGAGATCTCACCCCAGGGGGCTTCTACGAGCAGTACTTC
j_call: TRBJ2-1; d_call: TRBD2; clone_size: NA; v_call: TRBV9; cdr3_aa: CASRAASSGPYNEQFF; cdr3_nt: TGTGCCAGCAGAGCCGCATCTAGCGGACCGTACAATGAGCAGTTCTTC
j_call: TRBJ2-7; d_call: NA; clone_size: few; v_call: TRBV20-1; cdr3_aa: CSARPDPGHYEQYF; cdr3_nt: TGCAGTGCTAGACCCGACCCCGGCCACTACGAGCAGTACTTC
j_call: TRBJ2-7; d_call: NA; clone_size: few; v_call: TRBV7-2; cdr3_aa: CASSLSGGGLVSYEQYF; cdr3_nt: TGTGCCAGCAGCTTATCGGGTGGCGGCCTCGTCTCCTACGAGCAGTACTTC
j_call: TRBJ2-1; d_call: NA; clone_size: NA; v_call: TRBV18; cdr3_aa: CASSGDLDDFPTF; cdr3_nt: TGTGCCAGCTCCGGGGACCTAGACGATTTCCCCACCTTC
j_call: TRBJ1-1; d_call: NA; clone_size: few; v_call: TRBV11-2; cdr3_aa: CASTTGSGSVAFF; cdr3_nt: TGTGCCAGTACGACCGGGAGTGGTTCGGTAGCTTTCTTT
j_call: TRBJ2-1; d_call: TRBD2; clone_size: few; v_call: TRBV30; cdr3_aa: CAWSVARTSSYNEQFF; cdr3_nt: TGTGCCTGGAGTGTCGCCAGGACTAGCTCCTACAATGAGCAGTTCTTC
j_call: TRBJ2-6; d_call: NA; clone_size: few; v_call: TRBV20-1; cdr3_aa: CSATGRSGANVLTF; cdr3_nt: TGCAGTGCCACAGGCCGCTCTGGGGCCAACGTCCTGACTTTC
j_call: TRBJ2-5; d_call: TRBD1; clone_size: NA; v_call: TRBV4-2; cdr3_aa: CASSPIAGTGVPRETQYF; cdr3_nt: TGTGCCAGCAGCCCCATCGCCGGGACAGGGGTTCCGCGAGAGACCCAGTACTTC
j_call: TRBJ2-6; d_call: NA; clone_size: NA; v_call: TRBV12-3/TRBV12-4; cdr3_aa: CASRLTGGSGANVLTF; cdr3_nt: TGTGCCAGCAGACTGACCGGGGGTTCGGGGGCCAACGTCCTGACTTTC
j_call: TRBJ1-2; d_call: NA; clone_size: NA; v_call: TRBV11-2; cdr3_aa: CASSPLWGATDGYTF; cdr3_nt: TGTGCCAGCAGCCCCCTCTGGGGGGCGACGGATGGCTACACCTTC
j_call: TRBJ1-5; d_call: NA; clone_size: NA; v_call: TRBV5-1; cdr3_aa: CASSWNGDYSNQPQHF; cdr3_nt: TGCGCCAGCAGCTGGAATGGAGACTATAGCAATCAGCCCCAGCATTTT
j_call: TRBJ2-1; d_call: NA; clone_size: few; v_call: TRBV10-3; cdr3_aa: CAISEGQRMGNEQFF; cdr3_nt: TGTGCCATCAGTGAGGGACAGAGGATGGGCAATGAGCAGTTCTTC
j_call: TRBJ2-1; d_call: NA; clone_size: few; v_call: TRBV5-1; cdr3_aa: CASSLVGAAYNEQFF; cdr3_nt: TGCGCCAGCAGCTTGGTTGGGGCCGCCTACAATGAGCAGTTCTTC
j_call: TRBJ1-4; d_call: NA; clone_size: NA; v_call: TRBV4-1; cdr3_aa: CASSHRRGRGDEKLFF; cdr3_nt: TGCGCCAGCAGCCACAGAAGAGGAAGGGGGGATGAAAAACTGTTTTTT
j_call: TRBJ2-3; d_call: NA; clone_size: NA; v_call: TRBV28; cdr3_aa: CASIRLDPGTDTQYF; cdr3_nt: TGTGCCAGCATAAGACTAGACCCGGGCACAGATACGCAGTATTTT
j_call: TRBJ1-5; d_call: NA; clone_size: NA; v_call: TRBV15; cdr3_aa: CATSRDRGQDQPQHF; cdr3_nt: TGTGCCACCAGCAGAGACCGGGGGCAGGATCAGCCCCAGCATTTT
j_call: TRBJ2-7; d_call: TRBD1; clone_size: few; v_call: TRBV28; cdr3_aa: CASSEQGIEQYF; cdr3_nt: TGTGCCAGCAGCGAACAGGGGATCGAGCAGTACTTC
j_call: TRBJ2-1; d_call: NA; clone_size: few; v_call: TRBV24-1; cdr3_aa: CATSDARRDEQFF; cdr3_nt: TGTGCCACCAGTGATGCCCGCCGGGATGAGCAGTTCTTC
j_call: TRBJ2-1; d_call: TRBD1; clone_size: NA; v_call: TRBV28; cdr3_aa: CASRGGDRDSHKQFF; cdr3_nt: TGTGCCAGCAGAGGGGGAGACCGGGACAGTCATAAACAGTTCTTC
j_call: TRBJ1-2; d_call: NA; clone_size: few; v_call: TRBV5-1; cdr3_aa: CASSENDGYTF; cdr3_nt: TGCGCCAGCAGCGAGAACGACGGCTACACCTTC
j_call: TRBJ2-3; d_call: TRBD2; clone_size: NA; v_call: TRBV10-3; cdr3_aa: CAIKAAGVPDTQYF; cdr3_nt: TGTGCCATCAAAGCAGCGGGAGTCCCCGATACGCAGTATTTT
j_call: TRBJ2-2; d_call: NA; clone_size: many; v_call: TRBV7-3; cdr3_aa: CASSLSRTSRELFF; cdr3_nt: TGTGCCAGCAGCTTAAGTCGTACCTCCCGGGAGCTGTTTTTT
j_call: TRBJ2-1; d_call: NA; clone_size: NA; v_call: TRBV12-3/TRBV12-4; cdr3_aa: CASTSEGPWGGEQFF; cdr3_nt: TGTGCCAGCACCTCAGAGGGTCCCTGGGGTGGTGAGCAGTTCTTC
j_call: TRBJ1-4; d_call: TRBD1; clone_size: few; v_call: TRBV4-1; cdr3_aa: CASSQDLDRANEKLFF; cdr3_nt: TGCGCCAGCAGCCAAGATCTCGACAGGGCGAATGAAAAACTGTTTTTT
j_call: TRBJ2-2; d_call: TRBD1; clone_size: NA; v_call: TRBV7-6; cdr3_aa: CASSLVAPGQGHTGELFF; cdr3_nt: TGTGCCAGCAGCTTAGTCGCTCCGGGACAGGGGCACACCGGGGAGCTGTTTTTT
j_call: TRBJ2-3; d_call: NA; clone_size: NA; v_call: TRBV20-1; cdr3_aa: CSAPTRAPAQYF; cdr3_nt: TGCAGTGCTCCAACTAGGGCTCCGGCGCAGTATTTT
j_call: TRBJ2-7; d_call: NA; clone_size: NA; v_call: TRBV11-2; cdr3_aa: CASSLEPAYGYEQYF; cdr3_nt: TGTGCCAGCAGCTTAGAACCTGCATATGGGTACGAGCAGTACTTC
j_call: TRBJ2-3; d_call: NA; clone_size: NA; v_call: TRBV5-1; cdr3_aa: CASSPGRGADTQYF; cdr3_nt: TGCGCCAGCAGCCCAGGTCGGGGCGCAGATACGCAGTATTTT
j_call: TRBJ2-1; d_call: TRBD2; clone_size: NA; v_call: TRBV29-1; cdr3_aa: CSAGLANEQFF; cdr3_nt: TGCAGCGCCGGACTAGCTAATGAGCAGTTCTTC
j_call: TRBJ1-5; d_call: TRBD1; clone_size: few; v_call: TRBV20-1; cdr3_aa: CSAAPWDRVGNQPQHF; cdr3_nt: TGCAGTGCTGCCCCCTGGGACAGGGTCGGCAATCAGCCCCAGCATTTT
j_call: TRBJ2-2; d_call: NA; clone_size: NA; v_call: TRBV4-2; cdr3_aa: CASSQEKTGASTGELFF; cdr3_nt: TGTGCCAGCAGCCAAGAAAAGACAGGAGCTAGCACCGGGGAGCTGTTTTTT
j_call: TRBJ2-3; d_call: NA; clone_size: NA; v_call: TRBV7-2; cdr3_aa: CASSLGIGTDTQYF; cdr3_nt: TGTGCCAGCAGCTTAGGCATAGGCACAGATACGCAGTATTTT
j_call: TRBJ2-1; d_call: NA; clone_size: NA; v_call: TRBV6-1; cdr3_aa: CASSKPASAEQFF; cdr3_nt: TGTGCCAGCAGTAAGCCTGCTAGCGCTGAGCAGTTCTTC
j_call: TRBJ2-1; d_call: NA; clone_size: few; v_call: TRBV4-3; cdr3_aa: CASSQDGVARDEQFF; cdr3_nt: TGCGCCAGCAGCCAAGATGGAGTAGCTAGGGATGAGCAGTTCTTC
j_call: TRBJ2-4; d_call: NA; clone_size: NA; v_call: TRBV20-1; cdr3_aa: CSGGLLAKNIQYF; cdr3_nt: TGCAGTGGCGGGTTACTAGCCAAAAACATTCAGTACTTC
j_call: TRBJ2-1; d_call: NA; clone_size: NA; v_call: TRBV20-1; cdr3_aa: CSASLSGWDEQFF; cdr3_nt: TGCAGTGCTAGTTTAAGCGGGTGGGATGAGCAGTTCTTC
j_call: TRBJ2-3; d_call: TRBD1; clone_size: NA; v_call: TRBV7-9; cdr3_aa: CASSWTGKGADTQYF; cdr3_nt: TGTGCCAGCAGCTGGACAGGGAAGGGCGCAGATACGCAGTATTTT
j_call: TRBJ1-1; d_call: NA; clone_size: few; v_call: TRBV3-1; cdr3_aa: CASSHTQVNTEAFF; cdr3_nt: TGTGCCAGCAGCCACACACAGGTTAACACTGAAGCTTTCTTT
j_call: TRBJ2-7; d_call: NA; clone_size: NA; v_call: TRBV2; cdr3_aa: CASNDLFSEDYEQYF; cdr3_nt: TGTGCCAGCAATGACCTTTTCAGTGAGGATTACGAGCAGTACTTC
j_call: TRBJ2-3; d_call: NA; clone_size: many; v_call: TRBV6-1; cdr3_aa: CASTEGAASTDTQYF; cdr3_nt: TGTGCCAGCACCGAGGGCGCAGCTAGCACAGATACGCAGTATTTT
j_call: TRBJ2-1; d_call: NA; clone_size: few; v_call: TRBV5-1; cdr3_aa: CASSLPGGANEQFF; cdr3_nt: TGCGCCAGCAGCTTACCCGGGGGAGCCAATGAGCAGTTCTTC
j_call: TRBJ2-3; d_call: TRBD1; clone_size: NA; v_call: TRBV29-1; cdr3_aa: CSVRRGGHEFTDTQYF; cdr3_nt: TGCAGCGTCCGCAGAGGGGGCCATGAATTCACAGATACGCAGTATTTT
j_call: TRBJ2-3; d_call: TRBD1; clone_size: NA; v_call: TRBV20-1; cdr3_aa: CSASPRTGPKVDTQYF; cdr3_nt: TGCAGTGCTAGCCCGAGGACAGGGCCCAAAGTGGATACGCAGTATTTT
j_call: TRBJ2-2; d_call: NA; clone_size: NA; v_call: TRBV12-3/TRBV12-4; cdr3_aa: CASSFGGGYTGELFF; cdr3_nt: TGTGCCAGCAGTTTCGGCGGTGGGTACACCGGGGAGCTGTTTTTT
j_call: TRBJ2-7; d_call: TRBD2; clone_size: NA; v_call: TRBV5-6; cdr3_aa: CASSFGTSGSWEQYF; cdr3_nt: TGTGCCAGCAGCTTTGGGACTAGCGGGAGTTGGGAGCAGTACTTC
j_call: TRBJ2-2; d_call: TRBD1; clone_size: few; v_call: TRBV4-1; cdr3_aa: CASSQGTGETGELFF; cdr3_nt: TGCGCCAGCAGCCAGGGGACAGGGGAAACCGGGGAGCTGTTTTTT
j_call: TRBJ1-4; d_call: NA; clone_size: NA; v_call: TRBV27; cdr3_aa: CASSFRVLGRDGKATNEKLFF; cdr3_nt: TGTGCCAGCAGTTTCCGAGTGCTGGGTAGAGACGGGAAGGCAACTAATGAAAAACTGTTTTTT
j_call: TRBJ2-5; d_call: NA; clone_size: few; v_call: TRBV12-3/TRBV12-4; cdr3_aa: CASSYQAVSETQYF; cdr3_nt: TGTGCCAGCAGCTACCAGGCAGTTTCGGAGACCCAGTACTTC
j_call: TRBJ1-1; d_call: NA; clone_size: NA; v_call: TRBV6-2/TRBV6-3; cdr3_aa: CASSYGQPNTEAFF; cdr3_nt: TGTGCCAGCAGTTACGGGCAGCCGAACACTGAAGCTTTCTTT
j_call: TRBJ2-2; d_call: TRBD2; clone_size: few; v_call: TRBV6-1; cdr3_aa: CASRRDYLNTGELFF; cdr3_nt: TGTGCCAGCAGGCGGGACTACCTGAACACCGGGGAGCTGTTTTTT
j_call: TRBJ2-7; d_call: NA; clone_size: many; v_call: TRBV10-3; cdr3_aa: CAIRDRLNYEQYF; cdr3_nt: TGTGCCATCAGGGACAGACTAAACTACGAGCAGTACTTC
j_call: TRBJ1-1; d_call: TRBD1; clone_size: few; v_call: TRBV6-1; cdr3_aa: CASRRPGQGANTEAFF; cdr3_nt: TGTGCCAGCAGGCGTCCGGGACAGGGGGCGAACACTGAAGCTTTCTTT
j_call: TRBJ1-1; d_call: TRBD1; clone_size: few; v_call: TRBV7-6; cdr3_aa: CASSLGPGGDTEAFF; cdr3_nt: TGTGCCAGCAGCTTAGGTCCAGGGGGAGACACTGAAGCTTTCTTT